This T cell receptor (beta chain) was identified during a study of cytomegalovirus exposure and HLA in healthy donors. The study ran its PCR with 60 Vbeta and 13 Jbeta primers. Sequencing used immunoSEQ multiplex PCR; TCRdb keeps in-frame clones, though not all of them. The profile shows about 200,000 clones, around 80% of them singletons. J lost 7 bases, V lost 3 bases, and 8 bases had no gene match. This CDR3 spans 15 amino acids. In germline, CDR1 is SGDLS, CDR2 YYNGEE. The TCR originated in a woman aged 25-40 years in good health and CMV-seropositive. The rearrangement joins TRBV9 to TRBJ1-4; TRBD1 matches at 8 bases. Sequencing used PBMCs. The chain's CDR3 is CASSGSQGVGEKLFF. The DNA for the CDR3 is TGTGCCAGCAGCGGGTCACAGGGGGTAGGTGAAAAACTGTTTTTT.